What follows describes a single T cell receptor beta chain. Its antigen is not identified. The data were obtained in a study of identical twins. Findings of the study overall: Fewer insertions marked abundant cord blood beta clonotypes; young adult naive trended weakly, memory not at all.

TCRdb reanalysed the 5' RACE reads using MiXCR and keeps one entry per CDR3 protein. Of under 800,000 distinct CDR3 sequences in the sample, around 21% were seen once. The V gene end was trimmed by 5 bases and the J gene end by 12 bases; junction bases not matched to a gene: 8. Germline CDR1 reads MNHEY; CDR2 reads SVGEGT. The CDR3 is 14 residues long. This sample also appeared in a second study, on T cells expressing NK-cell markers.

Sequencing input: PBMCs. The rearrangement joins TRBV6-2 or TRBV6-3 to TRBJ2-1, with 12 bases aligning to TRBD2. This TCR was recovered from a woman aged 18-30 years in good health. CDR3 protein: CASSRRTSGIGQFF. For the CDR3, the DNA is TGTGCCAGCAGTCGACGGACTAGCGGGATCGGGCAGTTCTTC.